The clone carrying this T cell receptor (beta chain) was observed a handful of times. The entry originates in a study of blood T cell repertoires in COVID-19. The wider study: Material from acute and convalescent COVID-19 was sourced from the United States, Italy and Spain. Sources were T cells, B-cell-depleted T cells, or PBMCs; the material itself was cDNA or gDNA.

Seattle's cohort entered during active infection and was followed longitudinally. The V end lost 6 bases, the J end lost 0 bases, and 12 bases lay between the germline ends. Germline V gene lookup returns CDR1 MNHEY and CDR2 SVGAGI. The CDR3 is 15 residues long. The authors' processing: Reference gene primer amplification gave nucleated cell count estimates. TCRdb's copy holds only in-frame clones and misses some; the assay was immunoSEQ multiplex PCR. V and J calls and clone size are those listed in that table; D and trimming were worked out from the DNA. The table shows around 430,000 clones, with around 88% occurring only once.

This TCR derives from a woman aged 45-65 years with COVID-19, enrolled during active disease. The J gene is TRBJ1-3, the V gene TRBV6-5; the D gene is possibly TRBD1 (6 bases). Sequencing was performed on peripheral blood. The CDR3 reads CASSTTGSSGNTIYF. The CDR3 DNA sequence: TGTGCCAGCAGCACTACAGGGAGCTCTGGAAACACCATATATTTT.